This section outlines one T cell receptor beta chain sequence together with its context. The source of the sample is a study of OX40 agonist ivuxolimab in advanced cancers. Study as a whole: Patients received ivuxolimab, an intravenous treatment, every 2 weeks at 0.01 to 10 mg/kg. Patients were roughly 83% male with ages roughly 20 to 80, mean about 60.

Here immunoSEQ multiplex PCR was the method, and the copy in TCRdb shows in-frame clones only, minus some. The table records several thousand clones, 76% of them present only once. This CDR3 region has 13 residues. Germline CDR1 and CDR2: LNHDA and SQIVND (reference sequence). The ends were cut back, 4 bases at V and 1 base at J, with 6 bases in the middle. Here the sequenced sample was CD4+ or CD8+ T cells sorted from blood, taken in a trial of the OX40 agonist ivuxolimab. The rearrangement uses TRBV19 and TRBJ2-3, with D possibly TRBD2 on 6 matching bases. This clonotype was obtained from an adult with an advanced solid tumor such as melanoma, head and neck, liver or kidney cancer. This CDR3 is CASSTSGTDTQYF. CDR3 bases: TGTGCCAGTAGTACTAGCGGCACAGATACGCAGTATTTT.